These 32 T cell receptor beta chains came from one sample sequenced in a study of monozygotic twins with inflammatory bowel disease. TCRdb reprocessed the 5' RACE reads and keeps a single row for each CDR3 protein, giving no DNA. The sample includes 400,000 or so distinct CDR3 sequences. The sequencing input was blood. The source is a human donor with ulcerative colitis or Crohn's disease, or a healthy co-twin of an affected twin (not recorded which).

The chain carries TRBV5-8 and TRBJ2-1; lacking DNA, the TRBD2 call made by TCRdb goes unchecked. Germline-derived CDR1 and CDR2 are SGHTS and YDEGEE. CDR3 length equals 15 residues. The CDR3 sequence: CASSFGLAEVLEQFF.

This chain connects TRBV5-1 to TRBJ1-6; the D call of TRBD1 rests on TCRdb alone, since no DNA is present to check it. The CDR3 is made up of 15 amino acids. CDR1 and CDR2 (germline): SGHRS, YFSETQ. CDR3 residues: CASSLSPTGNSPLHF. The full variable domain, its missing parts supplied by reference TRBV5-1 and TRBJ1-6, is KAGVTQTPRYLIKTRGQQVTLSCSPISGHRSVSWYQQTPGQGLQFLFEYFSETQRNKGNFPGRFSGRQFSNSRSEMNVSTLELGDSALYLCASSLSPTGNSPLHFGNGTRLTVT.

This chain links TRBV5-1 with TRBJ2-1; TCRdb reports TRBD1, a call that lacks DNA to check it against. The CDR3 loop spans 15 amino acids. CDR1 SGHRS and CDR2 YFSETQ come from the germline V gene. CDR3: CASSLDQGGYNEQFF.

The chain joins TRBV20-1 to TRBJ1-4; absent DNA, TCRdb's TRBD1 call cannot be checked. In germline, CDR1 is DFQATT, CDR2 SNEGSKA (reference sequence). This CDR3 is built from 17 residues. CDR3: CSARDVQGDPPNEKLFF.

This chain uses TRBV29-1 with TRBJ2-3; TCRdb indicates TRBD1, and absent DNA this call remains unverified. Per germline, CDR1 SQVTM and CDR2 ANQGSEA. The CDR3 runs to 13 residues. The CDR3 sequence is CSVEGSDRVAQYF.

The chain employs TRBV20-1 and TRBJ2-1; there is no DNA to check the TCRdb D call of TRBD2. This CDR3 is built from 17 residues. From germline, CDR1 is DFQATT and CDR2 SNEGSKA (reference sequence). The CDR3 here is CSAREVAGSSSYNEQFF.

This rearrangement joins TRBV7-2 to TRBJ1-2; TCRdb outputs TRBD1, but without DNA this stays unchecked. Germline CDR1 reads SGHTA; CDR2 reads FQGNSA. The CDR3 consists of 15 residues. CDR3 sequence: CASILEGGFGNGYTF.

The chain joins TRBV6-1 to TRBJ2-1. Germline loops: CDR1 MNHNS, CDR2 SASEGT. The CDR3 spans 15 residues. This CDR3 reads CASTTGVSSYNEQFF.

CDR3 sequence: CSAQSGTASPLHF. The chain employs TRBV20-1 and TRBJ1-6; absent DNA, TCRdb's TRBD1 call cannot be checked. Germline values: CDR1 DFQATT, CDR2 SNEGSKA (reference sequence). The CDR3 is made up of 13 amino acids.

The chain uses TRBV6-5 and TRBJ2-3; TCRdb reports TRBD2, a call that lacks DNA to check it against. The CDR3 has 17 amino acids. CDR1 is MNHEY, CDR2 SVGAGI, per germline. The CDR3 region is CASSYAGLAGLTDTQYF.

The genes are TRBV9 and TRBJ2-1; checking the TCRdb D call of TRBD2 is not possible without DNA. The CDR3 is 15 amino acids. Per the germline V gene, CDR1 is SGDLS and CDR2 is YYNGEE. CDR3 loop: CASSGGLAGGNEQFF. The whole variable domain, remainder taken from reference TRBV9 and TRBJ2-1, is DSGVTQTPKHLITATGQRVTLRCSPRSGDLSVYWYQQSLDQGLQFLIQYYNGEERAKGNILERFSAQQFPDLHSELNLSSLELGDSALYFCASSGGLAGGNEQFFGPGTRLTVL.

The chain has TRBV2 and TRBJ1-2; the D call from TCRdb, TRBD1, cannot be confirmed without DNA. There are 15 residues in the CDR3. Germline loops: CDR1 SNHLY, CDR2 FYNNEI. The CDR3 region is CASSEEGATNYGYTF.

J is TRBJ1-1 and V is TRBV5-6. The germline CDR1 and CDR2 sequences are SGHDT and YYEEEE. This CDR3 comprises 17 residues. The CDR3 sequence: CASSPTRTTGGVTEAFF.

The chain uses TRBV7-2 and TRBJ2-3; TCRdb lists TRBD2, though no DNA is available to test this call. The CDR3 sequence is 16 residues long. The germline CDR1 and CDR2 sequences are SGHTA and FQGNSA. This CDR3 is CASSLALSGRVGTQYF.

CDR3 protein: CATLNRGGGTEAFF. The chain has TRBV12-3 or TRBV12-4 and TRBJ1-1; TCRdb calls TRBD1, which cannot be checked without DNA. The CDR3 covers 14 residues.

This rearrangement joins TRBV20-1 to TRBJ2-5; checking the TCRdb D call of TRBD2 is not possible without DNA. There are 14 residues in the CDR3. Looked up from germline, CDR1 is DFQATT and CDR2 is SNEGSKA (reference sequence). CDR3: CSARDGQRVETQYF.

This chain uses TRBV7-2 with TRBJ2-1; without DNA, the TCRdb call of TRBD2 cannot be checked. The CDR3 runs to 16 residues. From germline, CDR1 is SGHTA and CDR2 FQGNSA. The CDR3 spells CASRLGGGASYNEQFF.

The rearrangement uses TRBV6-2 or TRBV6-3 and TRBJ2-1; lacking DNA, the TRBD2 call made by TCRdb goes unchecked. Germline CDR1 and CDR2: MNHEY and SVGEGT. The CDR3 consists of 19 residues. The CDR3 protein is CASSYSLGLAGGPHNEQFF.

The J gene is TRBJ2-2, the V gene TRBV5-1. The germline V gene encodes CDR1 SGHRS and CDR2 YFSETQ. The CDR3 contains 15 residues. The CDR3 protein is CASSLIGSNTGELFF.

This chain uses TRBV4-2 with TRBJ2-7; the TCRdb call, TRBD1, lacks DNA for checking. The length of the CDR3 is 16 residues. Germline V gene data show CDR1 as LGHNA and CDR2 as YNFKEQ. The CDR3 loop is CASSRGGGVRENEQYF.

V usage is TRBV30 and J usage is TRBJ2-5. The CDR3 spans 13 residues. Germline CDR1 and CDR2: GTSNPN and SVGIG (reference sequence). CDR3 sequence: CAWSGQGIETQYF.

The chain has TRBV7-9 and TRBJ1-1; TCRdb calls TRBD1, which cannot be checked without DNA. The germline CDR1 and CDR2 sequences are SEHNR and FQNEAQ (reference sequence). The CDR3 consists of 16 residues. The chain's CDR3 is CASSSPTGWTPTEAFF.

This clonotype counts as medium-sized (0.01 to 0.1%) by frequency. V gene TRBV7-6 combines with J gene TRBJ2-1. CDR3 length: 14 residues. Germline CDR1 is SGHVS and CDR2 is FNYEAQ. CDR3 sequence reads: CASSLSRDYNEQFF.

V gene TRBV10-3 combines with J gene TRBJ2-7; TCRdb proposes TRBD1, but this gene call is untestable without DNA. CDR1 ENHRY and CDR2 SYGVKD come from the germline V gene. CDR3 length: 14 residues. CDR3 sequence reads: CAISRTGFSYEQYF.

The rearrangement joins TRBV7-9 to TRBJ2-1. Per the germline V gene, CDR1 is SEHNR and CDR2 is FQNEAQ (reference sequence). The length of the CDR3 is 14 residues. CDR3 loop: CASSLREPYNEQFF.

CDR3 sequence: CASSVAPSGGAYEQYF. The chain joins TRBV9 to TRBJ2-7; TCRdb calls TRBD2, which cannot be checked without DNA. The CDR3 totals 16 residues. CDR1 and CDR2 from the germline V gene are SGDLS and YYNGEE.

The chain is built from TRBV12-3 or TRBV12-4 and TRBJ1-1; the TCRdb call, TRBD1, lacks DNA for checking. The CDR3 extends over 16 amino acids. The CDR3: CASSLTGTVGSTEAFF.

J is TRBJ2-3 and V is TRBV5-1; TCRdb lists TRBD1, though no DNA is available to test this call. Germline V gives CDR1 SGHRS, CDR2 YFSETQ. CDR3 length: 13 amino acids. The CDR3 reads CASRQGASDTQYF.

This rearrangement joins TRBV3-1 to TRBJ1-1; TCRdb's D gene call, TRBD1, goes unchecked for lack of DNA. In germline, CDR1 is LGHDT, CDR2 YNNKEL (reference sequence). The CDR3 covers 13 residues. The CDR3 region is CASSQTQGREAFF.

The chain links TRBV27 to TRBJ2-1; TCRdb's D gene call, TRBD2, goes unchecked for lack of DNA. The CDR3 contains 16 residues. Germline values: CDR1 MNHEY, CDR2 SMNVEV (reference sequence). The CDR3 is CASSPVGAGGPYEQFF.

V usage is TRBV7-6 and J usage is TRBJ2-3; the TCRdb D gene call, TRBD2, has no DNA to confirm it. Per the germline V gene, CDR1 is SGHVS and CDR2 is FNYEAQ. The CDR3 covers 16 residues. The CDR3 reads CASSLTSGRATDTQYF.

V is TRBV3-1 and J is TRBJ2-5; TCRdb's D call of TRBD1 is untestable without DNA. This CDR3 is built from 13 residues. CDR1 LGHDT and CDR2 YNNKEL come from the germline V gene (reference sequence). The CDR3 reads CASSRPGQETQYF.